This T cell receptor (beta chain) comes out of a study of cytotoxic CD8 clonotypes in ibrutinib-treated CLL. Background on the study: For this cohort, patients were 10 to 11 relapsed/refractory and 15 treatment-naive, while approximately 17 were IGHV unmutated.

Study-level findings and limits: Researchers report that baseline clonality outpaced age-matched healthy donors and tracked circulating CD8+ T-cell counts.

The table came from immunoSEQ multiplex PCR; TCRdb's copy has only in-frame clones and leaves some out. The table has more than 200,000 clones, approximately 75% seen once. This clone was recorded a few times. The target antigen is unknown. The TCR originated in a human donor with chronic lymphocytic leukemia. The sample was PBMCs, taken after 12 months of ibrutinib treatment.

The CDR3 sequence: CASSVGTVNNSPLHF. The CDR3 DNA sequence: TGTGCCAGCAGCGTCGGGACCGTCAATAATTCACCCCTCCACTTT. The chain employs TRBV7-9 and TRBJ1-6; maybe TRBD1 (5 bases). The CDR3 runs 15 residues. V lost 5 bases to trimming and J lost 5 bases, with 13 bases between them. Looked up from germline, CDR1 is SEHNR and CDR2 is FQNEAQ (reference sequence).